This T cell receptor (beta chain) was found in a study of blood T cells in healthy people across ages. It was with a sample-barcoded 5' primer and a J-beta primer mix that a second PCR of roughly 7 to 12 cycles was run. Each cDNA molecule carried a tag from a template-switch adaptor that contained 12 random nucleotides. Using its own MiXCR run on the 5' RACE reads, TCRdb lists one record per CDR3 protein. The sample lists 550,000 to 650,000 distinct CDR3 sequences; approximately 30% were seen once. Per individual sample, total RNA of at least 5 micrograms was extracted. As to this clonotype: The junction departs from the called germline gene at one end, perhaps through a read error.

This CDR3 is 15 amino acids long. Germline assignment: CDR1 SGHVS and CDR2 FNYEAQ. The J gene is TRBJ1-6, the V gene TRBV7-6; 8 nucleotides agree with TRBD1. The sequence was collected from a woman of 80 years or more in good health. Material for sequencing was blood. The CDR3 sequence: CVSSLRLDRESPLHF. The DNA for the CDR3 is TGTGTCAGCAGCTTACGATTGGACAGGGAAAGCCCGCTCCACTTT.